Below, 27 T cell receptor beta chains from the same sample are listed, as sequenced in a study of post-analysis software for immune sequencing data (dated by TCRdb to 2013 to 2016). The paper as a whole reports these results and caveats: Significantly higher frequencies in patients than in controls were found for five TRBV segments, including TRBV5-6, TRBV5-1 and TRBV20-1.

Their antigen targets remain unknown. Library preparation used PCR. The sample was run on an Illumina HiSeq 2500. To reduce PCR and sequencing biases, unique molecular identifiers were incorporated into the TCR beta cDNA libraries. The public reads were reanalyzed by TCRdb: fastp trimming at Q25, MiXCR alignment, in-frame beta chains only. Each entry is one CDR3 protein sequence, shown with its most common DNA and genes. The sample data list roughly 800,000 distinct CDR3 sequences, and less than 35% of these were observed just once. The top ten hold roughly 0.57% of the sample. Sequences were obtained from blood. All receptors come from a girl aged 10 to 17 with multiple sclerosis.

The chain uses TRBV11-2 and TRBJ2-5; 12 bases agree with TRBD2. Trimming took 6 bases from V and 13 from J; bases not matched to a gene: 18. Germline V gene data show CDR1 as SGHAT and CDR2 as FQNNGV. The CDR3 has 16 residues. The CDR3 region is CASRPASSGRVAMSYF. The DNA of the CDR3 is TGTGCCAGCAGGCCGGCCTCTAGCGGGAGGGTCGCAATGTCGTACTTC. Looking up the rest from reference TRBV11-2 and TRBJ2-5 gives the full variable domain: EAGVAQSPRYKIIEKRQSVAFWCNPISGHATLYWYQQILGQGPKLLIQFQNNGVVDDSQLPKDRFSAERLKGVDSTLKIQPAKLEDSAVYLCASRPASSGRVAMSYFGPGTRLLVL.

This clonotype showed up just once. A junction end diverges from the germline sequence, so it may reflect a read error. The V and J genes are TRBV5-1 and TRBJ2-3, with D tentatively TRBD2 (6 bases). Germline V CDR1 and CDR2: SGHRS, YFSETQ. There are 16 residues in the CDR3. The CDR3 bases are TGCGTCAGCAGCTTGGGGGGAGCATTATCGACAGATACGCAGTATTTT. It specifies CVSSLGGALSTDTQYF.

This chain joins TRBV5-1 and TRBJ1-1; D uncertain. The germline V and J ends were trimmed by 2 bases and 7 bases, with 12 bases remaining between them. The CDR3 length is 13 residues. Germline CDR1 and CDR2: SGHRS and YFSETQ. In nucleotides, the CDR3 is TGCGCCAGCAGCTTCGGTCTGGCAGATGAAGCTTTCTTT. Its translation: CASSFGLADEAFF.

In this sample, this clonotype turned up a few times. This chain uses TRBV28 with TRBJ1-5, with TRBD1 matching 8 bases. Germline CDR1 reads MDHEN; CDR2 reads SYDVKM. Trimming removed 3 bases from V and 1 base from J; junction bases left unmatched: 14. This CDR3 is 19 amino acids long. Written as DNA, the CDR3 is TGTGCCAGCAGTTTGGGGACAGGCGCCCTCCTCGGGAGCAATCAGCCCCAGCATTTT. It yields the protein CASSLGTGALLGSNQPQHF.

This clonotype was seen a few times. The V and J genes are TRBV20-1 and TRBJ2-3, with D unclear. The germline gives CDR1 DFQATT, CDR2 SNEGSKA (reference sequence). V was pared by 1 base and J by 2 bases, with 13 bases between. The CDR3 loop spans 15 amino acids. The chain's CDR3 is CSARVPTPPTDTQYF. CDR3 nucleotide sequence: TGCAGTGCTAGAGTACCCACTCCACCCACAGATACGCAGTATTTT.

The genes are TRBV5-6 and TRBJ2-7; no definite D call. The V and J ends lost 0 bases and 4 bases respectively, with 8 bases between them. Germline CDR1 and CDR2: SGHDT and YYEEEE. The CDR3 covers 13 residues. CDR3 coding DNA: TGTGCCAGCAGCTTGGAGGTGCGATACGAGCAGTACTTC. Protein product: CASSLEVRYEQYF.

This chain uses TRBV6-6 with TRBJ2-1; 11 bases fit TRBD2. The V segment lost 2 bases and the J segment 8 bases; nucleotides outside the gene matches: 2. This CDR3 has 14 amino acids. Per germline, CDR1 MNHNY and CDR2 SVGAGI (reference sequence). This CDR3 reads CASSYTGLADEQFF. The CDR3 DNA sequence: TGTGCCAGCAGTTACACGGGACTAGCGGATGAGCAGTTCTTC.

This clonotype was seen a few times. The chain employs TRBV10-3 and TRBJ2-7, with D unclear. Trimming cost V 1 base and J 0 bases, with 7 bases left between them. Germline V lookup: CDR1 ENHRY, CDR2 SYGVKD. CDR3 size: 14 residues. The chain's CDR3 is CAISELSVSYEQYF. CDR3 coding DNA: TGTGCCATCAGTGAGTTGTCAGTCTCCTACGAGCAGTACTTC.

This clonotype was recorded a few times. The V gene is TRBV3-1, the J gene TRBJ1-1, with TRBD1 as a possible D gene (5 bases). CDR1 is LGHDT and CDR2 is YNNKEL in the germline V gene (reference sequence). Trimming removed 2 bases from V and 6 bases from J, with 16 bases in between. This CDR3 has 15 residues. The chain's CDR3 is CASSQHRGLRSEAFF. CDR3 sequence (DNA): TGTGCCAGCAGCCAACATAGGGGTCTGAGATCTGAAGCTTTCTTT. Filled out from reference TRBV3-1 and TRBJ1-1, the complete variable domain reads DTAVSQTPKYLVTQMGNDKSIKCEQNLGHDTMYWYKQDSKKFLKIMFSYNNKELIINETVPNRFSPKSPDKAHLNLHINSLELGDSAVYFCASSQHRGLRSEAFFGQGTRLTVV.

The J gene is TRBJ1-1, the V gene TRBV29-1; unclear D gene. This CDR3 region has 12 residues. The germline V and J ends were trimmed by 1 base and 7 bases, with 10 bases remaining between them. CDR1 and CDR2 from the germline V gene are SQVTM and ANQGSEA. The chain's CDR3 is CSVEGTANEAFF. CDR3 nucleotide sequence: TGCAGCGTTGAAGGAACAGCCAATGAAGCTTTCTTT.

J is TRBJ1-2 and V is TRBV4-1; D ambiguous. Trimming cost V 0 bases and J 8 bases, with 7 bases left between them. Germline assignment: CDR1 MGHRA and CDR2 YSYEKL. This CDR3 has 12 residues. CDR3 bases: TGCGCCAGCAGCCAAGATTCATGGGGCTACACCTTC. This translates into CASSQDSWGYTF.

The sample holds a few counts of this clonotype. V is TRBV4-2 and J is TRBJ1-1; a possible D gene is TRBD1 (6 bases). CDR3 size: 15 residues. Per germline, CDR1 LGHNA and CDR2 YNFKEQ. V lost 5 bases and J lost 0, with 13 bases in between. CDR3 DNA sequence: TGTGCCAGCAGCGAAGCCGGGGGCATGAACACTGAAGCTTTCTTT. Its translation: CASSEAGGMNTEAFF.

The genes are TRBV29-1 and TRBJ2-1; 9 nucleotides agree with TRBD2. Germline assignment: CDR1 SQVTM and CDR2 ANQGSEA. V was pared by 4 bases and J by 15 bases, with 7 bases of the junction left unmatched. This CDR3 has 11 residues. CDR3 sequence (DNA): TGCAGCGTTGTGGCCAGCGGGAGGCTGTTCTTC. Its translation: CSVVASGRLFF.

Concerning this clonotype: One end of the junction is discordant with germline, which a read error may explain. This chain uses TRBV7-9 with TRBJ1-1, with a possible D match to TRBD1 (5 bases). The CDR3 spans 15 residues. The germline V gene encodes CDR1 SEHNR and CDR2 FQNEAQ (reference sequence). The CDR3 region is CASGLALSGDTEAFF. In DNA form, the CDR3 reads TGTGCCAGCGGCTTAGCCTTGTCGGGGGACACTGAAGCTTTCTTT.

This clonotype has more than one count but fewer than ten. This chain joins TRBV2 and TRBJ2-5; D not resolved. V lost 5 bases to trimming and J lost 2 bases, with 9 bases between them. Germline CDR1 and CDR2: SNHLY and FYNNEI. The CDR3 has 13 residues. The CDR3 sequence is CASSQRVQETQYF. The CDR3 DNA sequence: TGTGCCAGCAGTCAAAGGGTTCAAGAGACCCAGTACTTC.

The chain combines TRBV6-5 with TRBJ2-1; D possibly corresponds to TRBD1 (5 bases). Germline V gene sequence: CDR1 MNHEY, CDR2 SVGAGI. Trimming shortened V by 2 bases and J by 11 bases, and 10 bases separated the two germline ends. The CDR3 is made up of 12 amino acids. The DNA of the CDR3 is TGTGCCAGCAGTTACGTAGGGGCAAAGCAGTTCTTC. Its translation: CASSYVGAKQFF.

This clonotype turned up a few times. DNA for the CDR3: TGTGCCAGCAGCTCCCCCGGGACAGGGGGTCCCAATGAGCAGTTCTTC. Translating it yields CASSSPGTGGPNEQFF. The J gene is TRBJ2-1, the V gene TRBV9; 11 bases are a match to TRBD1. Germline V gene sequence: CDR1 SGDLS, CDR2 YYNGEE. The V gene end was trimmed by 4 bases and the J gene end by 6 bases; junction bases not matched to a gene: 9. The CDR3 is 16 amino acids.

This rearrangement joins TRBV6-6 to TRBJ1-5, with D unclear. Trimming shortened V by 6 bases and J by 6 bases, and 12 bases separated the two germline ends. Germline V gene data show CDR1 as MNHNY and CDR2 as SVGAGI (reference sequence). The CDR3 contains 13 residues. The CDR3 region has the DNA TGTGCCAGCAGCCCAAGGAATAGTCAGCCCCAGCATTTT. It translates to CASSPRNSQPQHF.

V and J are TRBV20-1 and TRBJ1-3; D not resolved. CDR1 is DFQATT, CDR2 SNEGSKA, per germline (reference sequence). This CDR3 region has 12 residues. V was trimmed by 1 base and J by 9 bases, leaving 10 bases between them. The CDR3 loop is CSARGRHGTIYF. The CDR3 DNA sequence: TGCAGTGCTAGAGGGAGGCATGGCACCATATATTTT.

The V call is TRBV7-9, the J call TRBJ1-2; D may be TRBD1 (6 bases). The CDR3 is 12 amino acids. The V gene lost 11 bases and the J gene lost 5 bases, with 15 bases spanning the gap. Looked up from germline, CDR1 is SEHNR and CDR2 is FQNEAQ (reference sequence). CDR3 sequence (DNA): TGTGCCCTAGGAACAGGGAATTATGGCTACACCTTC. Its translation is CALGTGNYGYTF. The variable domain in full, completed from reference TRBV7-9 and TRBJ1-2, reads DTGVSQNPRHKITKRGQNVTFRCDPISEHNRLYWYRQTLGQGPEFLTYFQNEAQLEKSRLLSDRFSAERPKGSFSTLEIQRTEQGDSAMYLCALGTGNYGYTFGSGTRLTVV.

This clonotype was seen at least ten times. The chain links TRBV7-2 to TRBJ2-1; the D is unclear. Looked up from germline, CDR1 is SGHTA and CDR2 is FQGNSA. The V and J ends lost 2 bases and 8 bases respectively, with 16 bases between them. The CDR3 consists of 15 residues. The CDR3: CASSLLVRVVDEQFF. The CDR3 DNA reads TGTGCCAGCAGCTTATTGGTTAGGGTCGTCGATGAGCAGTTCTTC.

The V gene is TRBV7-2, the J gene TRBJ2-3; 7 nucleotides agree with TRBD2. This CDR3 is built from 11 residues. The V gene end was trimmed by 1 base and the J gene end by 11 bases; junction bases not matched to a gene: 0. Germline V lookup: CDR1 SGHTA, CDR2 FQGNSA. This chain's CDR3 is CASSLGTRQYF. CDR3 in DNA: TGTGCCAGCAGCTTAGGGACTAGGCAGTATTTT.

This clonotype was seen a few times. This chain uses TRBV28 with TRBJ2-7, with 11 bases matching TRBD1. V was pared by 7 bases and J by 5 bases, with 10 bases of the junction left unmatched. The CDR3 runs 15 residues. Germline values: CDR1 MDHEN, CDR2 SYDVKM. The CDR3 region has the DNA TGTGCCAGCATCCTATCGGGGACAGGGGGGAACGAGCAGTACTTC. This encodes CASILSGTGGNEQYF.

As concerns this clonotype: A junction boundary mismatches the germline segment, possibly from a read error. The chain couples TRBV12-3 or TRBV12-4 to TRBJ1-6, with TRBD1 as a possible D gene (5 bases). The CDR3 has 13 residues. As DNA, the CDR3 is TGTGTCAGCGGCGGGGGAGGTAATTCACCCCTCCACTTT. Its translation is CVSGGGGNSPLHF.

This rearrangement joins TRBV7-2 to TRBJ1-1; TRBD1 matches 7 bases. V dropped 5 bases and J dropped 3; count of bases not matched to a gene: 9. This CDR3 is 15 amino acids long. Germline V CDR1 and CDR2: SGHTA, FQGNSA. CDR3 region: CASSLNRGGYTEAFF. CDR3 coding DNA: TGTGCCAGCAGCCTCAACAGGGGAGGGTACACTGAAGCTTTCTTT. Drawing the rest from reference TRBV7-2 and TRBJ1-1, the complete variable domain is GAGVSQSPSNKVTEKGKDVELRCDPISGHTALYWYRQSLGQGLEFLIYFQGNSAPDKSGLPSDRFSAERTGGSVSTLTIQRTQQEDSAVYLCASSLNRGGYTEAFFGQGTRLTVV.

In this sample, this clonotype turned up a few times. The chain is built from TRBV6-5 and TRBJ1-1; 7 bases agree with TRBD1. CDR1 is MNHEY, CDR2 SVGAGI, per germline. V lost 6 bases, J lost 0 bases, and 13 bases stayed unmatched. This CDR3 spans 17 amino acids. The CDR3 DNA follows: TGTGCCAGCAGCAGACCGGGACAGCCATACATGAACACTGAAGCTTTCTTT. This codes for CASSRPGQPYMNTEAFF.

This clonotype has ten or more counts. V gene TRBV12-3 or TRBV12-4 combines with J gene TRBJ2-3; TRBD1 agrees at 7 bases. V was pared by 5 bases and J by 3 bases, with 5 bases of the junction left unmatched. CDR3 length equals 14 residues. This CDR3 is CASSPTRGTDTQYF. CDR3 in DNA: TGTGCCAGCAGTCCAACCAGGGGGACAGATACGCAGTATTTT.